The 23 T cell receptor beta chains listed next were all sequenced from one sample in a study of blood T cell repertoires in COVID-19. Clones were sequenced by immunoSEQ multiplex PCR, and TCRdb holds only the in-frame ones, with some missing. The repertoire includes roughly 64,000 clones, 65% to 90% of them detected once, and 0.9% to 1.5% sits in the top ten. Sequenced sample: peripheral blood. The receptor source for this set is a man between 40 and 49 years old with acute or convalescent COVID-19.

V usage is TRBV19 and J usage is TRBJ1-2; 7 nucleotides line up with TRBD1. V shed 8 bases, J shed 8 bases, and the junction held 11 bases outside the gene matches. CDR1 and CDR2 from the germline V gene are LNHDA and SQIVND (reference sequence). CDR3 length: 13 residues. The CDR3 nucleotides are TGTGCCAGTTGTGACAGGGTGGTTTACGGCTACACCTTC. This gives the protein CASCDRVVYGYTF.

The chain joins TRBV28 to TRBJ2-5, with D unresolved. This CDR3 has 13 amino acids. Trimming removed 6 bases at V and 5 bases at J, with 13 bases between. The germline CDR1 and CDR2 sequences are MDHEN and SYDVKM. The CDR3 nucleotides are TGTGCCAGCAGCTACACCCTACAGGAGACCCAGTACTTC. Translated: CASSYTLQETQYF.

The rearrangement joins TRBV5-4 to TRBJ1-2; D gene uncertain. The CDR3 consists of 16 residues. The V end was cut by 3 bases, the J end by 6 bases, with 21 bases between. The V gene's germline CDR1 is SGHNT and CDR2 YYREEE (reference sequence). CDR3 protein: CASSSYLLLRRNGYTF. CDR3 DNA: TGTGCCAGCAGCTCCTACCTGCTGTTAAGGAGAAATGGCTACACCTTC.

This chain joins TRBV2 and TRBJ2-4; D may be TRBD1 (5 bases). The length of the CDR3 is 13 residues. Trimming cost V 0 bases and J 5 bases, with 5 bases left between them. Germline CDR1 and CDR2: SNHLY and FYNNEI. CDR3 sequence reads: CASSEAGENIQYF. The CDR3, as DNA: TGTGCCAGCAGTGAAGCAGGGGAAAACATTCAGTACTTC.

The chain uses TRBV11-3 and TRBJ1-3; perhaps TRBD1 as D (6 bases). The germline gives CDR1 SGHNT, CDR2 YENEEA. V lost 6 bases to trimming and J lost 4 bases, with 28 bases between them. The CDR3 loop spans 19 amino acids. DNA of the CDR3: TGTGCCAGCAGGGACCCAACAGGGTTCCTGGGGCCTTCGGGAAACACCATATATTTT. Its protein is CASRDPTGFLGPSGNTIYF.

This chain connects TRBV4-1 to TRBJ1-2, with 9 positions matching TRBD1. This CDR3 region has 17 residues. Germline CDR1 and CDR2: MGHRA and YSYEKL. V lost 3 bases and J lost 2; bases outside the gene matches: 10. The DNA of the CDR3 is TGCGCCAGCAGCCACGACCCGGGGACAGGGCAGAACTATGGCTACACCTTC. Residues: CASSHDPGTGQNYGYTF.

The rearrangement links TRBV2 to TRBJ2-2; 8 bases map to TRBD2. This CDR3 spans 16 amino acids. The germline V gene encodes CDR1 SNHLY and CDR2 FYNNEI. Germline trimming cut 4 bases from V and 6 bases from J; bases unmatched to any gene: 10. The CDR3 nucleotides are TGTGCCAGCAGTGCCGGACTAGCCCAAATTTCCGGGGAGCTGTTTTTT. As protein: CASSAGLAQISGELFF.

The CDR3 loop is CASSPQQGNQPQHF. For the CDR3, the DNA is TGTGCCAGTAGTCCCCAGCAGGGCAATCAGCCCCAGCATTTT. The V call is TRBV19, the J call TRBJ1-5; D gene ambiguous. This CDR3 has 14 residues. Germline assignment: CDR1 LNHDA and CDR2 SQIVND (reference sequence). Trimming shortened V by 5 bases and J by 2 bases, and 10 bases separated the two germline ends. The full variable domain, in which reference TRBV19 and TRBJ1-5 provide the parts outside the CDR3, is DGGITQSPKYLFRKEGQNVTLSCEQNLNHDAMYWYRQDPGQGLRLIYYSQIVNDFQKGDIAEGYSVSREKKESFPLTVTSAQKNPTAFYLCASSPQQGNQPQHFGDGTRLSIL.

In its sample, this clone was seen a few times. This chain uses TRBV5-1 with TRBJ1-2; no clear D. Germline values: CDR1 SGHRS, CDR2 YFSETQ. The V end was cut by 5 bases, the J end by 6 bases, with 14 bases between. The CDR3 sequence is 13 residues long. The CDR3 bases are TGCGCCAGCAGGGATAGCGGGAACCATGGCTACACCTTC. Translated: CASRDSGNHGYTF.

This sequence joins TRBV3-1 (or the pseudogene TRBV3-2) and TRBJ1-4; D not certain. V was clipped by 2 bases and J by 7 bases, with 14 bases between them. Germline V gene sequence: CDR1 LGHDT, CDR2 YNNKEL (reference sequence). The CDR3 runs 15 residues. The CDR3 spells CASSQSPGRGEKLFF. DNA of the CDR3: TGTGCCAGCAGCCAATCCCCCGGGAGAGGTGAAAAACTGTTTTTT.

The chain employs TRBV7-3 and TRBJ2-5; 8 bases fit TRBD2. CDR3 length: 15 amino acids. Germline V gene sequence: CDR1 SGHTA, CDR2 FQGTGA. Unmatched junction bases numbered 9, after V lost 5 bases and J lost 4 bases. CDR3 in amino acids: CASSPTGGAAETQYF. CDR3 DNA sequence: TGTGCCAGCAGCCCGACCGGGGGGGCCGCAGAGACCCAGTACTTC.

The CDR3 loop reads CATSDSREHSPLHF. For the CDR3, the DNA is TGTGCCACCAGTGATTCAAGGGAGCACTCACCCCTCCACTTT. This chain joins TRBV24-1 and TRBJ1-6; D remains ambiguous. The CDR3 totals 14 residues. V dropped 2 bases and J dropped 10 bases, with 11 bases sitting between them. The germline V gene has CDR1 KGHDR and CDR2 SFDVKD.

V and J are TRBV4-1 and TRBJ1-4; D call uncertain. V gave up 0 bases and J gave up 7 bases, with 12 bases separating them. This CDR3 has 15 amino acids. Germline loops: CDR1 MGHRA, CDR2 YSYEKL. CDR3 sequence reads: CASSQERARGEKLFF. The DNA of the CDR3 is TGCGCCAGCAGCCAAGAAAGAGCCAGAGGTGAAAAACTGTTTTTT.

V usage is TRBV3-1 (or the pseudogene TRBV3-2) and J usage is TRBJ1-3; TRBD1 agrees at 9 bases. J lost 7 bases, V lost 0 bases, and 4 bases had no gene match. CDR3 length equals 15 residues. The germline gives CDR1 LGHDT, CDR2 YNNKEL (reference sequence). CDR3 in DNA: TGTGCCAGCAGCCAAGAGGGACAGGGATGGAACACCATATATTTT. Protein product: CASSQEGQGWNTIYF.

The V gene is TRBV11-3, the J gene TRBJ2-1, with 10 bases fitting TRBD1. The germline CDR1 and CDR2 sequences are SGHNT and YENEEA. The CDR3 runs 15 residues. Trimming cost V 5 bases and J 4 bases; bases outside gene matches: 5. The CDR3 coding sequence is TGTGCCAGCAGCCCCGGGACAGGGGAATACAATGAGCAGTTCTTC. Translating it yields CASSPGTGEYNEQFF.

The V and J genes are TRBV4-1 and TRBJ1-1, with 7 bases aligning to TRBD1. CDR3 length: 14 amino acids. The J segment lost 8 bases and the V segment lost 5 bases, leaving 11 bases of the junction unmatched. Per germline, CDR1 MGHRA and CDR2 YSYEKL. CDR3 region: CASSSPLDRPEAFF. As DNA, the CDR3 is TGCGCCAGCAGCTCCCCCCTGGACAGGCCCGAAGCTTTCTTT.

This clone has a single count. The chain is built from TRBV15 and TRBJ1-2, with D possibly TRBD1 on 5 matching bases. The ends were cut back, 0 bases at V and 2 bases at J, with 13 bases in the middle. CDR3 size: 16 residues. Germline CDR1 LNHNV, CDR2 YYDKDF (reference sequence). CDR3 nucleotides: TGTGCCACCAGCAGAGAGGGAGGCAGGGTAAACTATGGCTACACCTTC. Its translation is CATSREGGRVNYGYTF.

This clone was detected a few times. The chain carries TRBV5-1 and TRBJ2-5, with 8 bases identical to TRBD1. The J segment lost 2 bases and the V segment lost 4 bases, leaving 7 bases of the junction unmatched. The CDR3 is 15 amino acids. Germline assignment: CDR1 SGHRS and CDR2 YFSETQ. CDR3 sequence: CASSIGTGRQETQYF. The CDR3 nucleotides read TGCGCCAGCAGCATTGGGACAGGTCGACAAGAGACCCAGTACTTC.

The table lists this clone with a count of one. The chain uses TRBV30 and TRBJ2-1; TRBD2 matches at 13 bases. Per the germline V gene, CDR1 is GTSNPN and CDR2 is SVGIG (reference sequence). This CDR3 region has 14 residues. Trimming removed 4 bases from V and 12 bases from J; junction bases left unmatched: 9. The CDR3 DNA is TGTGCCTGGAAGACTAGCGGGGGGTATCCATGGCAGTTCTTC. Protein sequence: CAWKTSGGYPWQFF. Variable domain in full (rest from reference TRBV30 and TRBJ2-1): SQTIHQWPATLVQPVGSPLSLECTVEGTSNPNLYWYRQAAGRGLQLLFYSVGIGQISSEVPQNLSASRPQDRQFILSSKKLLLSDSGFYLCAWKTSGGYPWQFFGPGTRLTVL.

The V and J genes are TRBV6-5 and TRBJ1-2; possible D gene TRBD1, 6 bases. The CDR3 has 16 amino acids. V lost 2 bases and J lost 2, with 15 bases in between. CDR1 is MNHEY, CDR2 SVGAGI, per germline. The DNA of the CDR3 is TGTGCCAGCAGTTACACCACCTCGGGGGGCAACTATGGCTACACCTTC. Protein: CASSYTTSGGNYGYTF.

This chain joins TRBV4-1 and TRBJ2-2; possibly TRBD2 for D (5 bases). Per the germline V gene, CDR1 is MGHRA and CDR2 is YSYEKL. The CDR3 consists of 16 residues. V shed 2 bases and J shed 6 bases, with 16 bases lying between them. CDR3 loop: CASSQFPHRGPGELFF. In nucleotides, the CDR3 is TGCGCCAGCAGCCAATTCCCCCACCGCGGGCCCGGGGAGCTGTTTTTT.

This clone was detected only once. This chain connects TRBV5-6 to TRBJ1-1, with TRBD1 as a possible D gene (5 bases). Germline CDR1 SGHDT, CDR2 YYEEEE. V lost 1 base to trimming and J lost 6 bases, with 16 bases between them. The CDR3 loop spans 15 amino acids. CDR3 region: CASSLSPGTGAEAFF. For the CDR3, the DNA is TGTGCCAGCAGCTTGAGCCCAGGGACTGGCGCTGAAGCTTTCTTT.

CDR3 nucleotide sequence: TGTGCCAGCAGCCTCGCAGGTTACACCGGGGAGCTGTTTTTT. This translates into CASSLAGYTGELFF. The chain links TRBV7-8 to TRBJ2-2; no reliable D call. Germline V gives CDR1 SGHVS, CDR2 FQNEAQ. Trimming left V 5 bases short and J 3 bases short, with 10 bases between. The CDR3 is 14 amino acids. Combining the CDR3 with reference TRBV7-8 and TRBJ2-2 gives the whole variable domain GAGVSQSPRYKVAKRGQDVALRCDPISGHVSLFWYQQALGQGPEFLTYFQNEAQLDKSGLPSDRFFAERPEGSVSTLKIQRTQQEDSAVYLCASSLAGYTGELFFGEGSRLTVL.